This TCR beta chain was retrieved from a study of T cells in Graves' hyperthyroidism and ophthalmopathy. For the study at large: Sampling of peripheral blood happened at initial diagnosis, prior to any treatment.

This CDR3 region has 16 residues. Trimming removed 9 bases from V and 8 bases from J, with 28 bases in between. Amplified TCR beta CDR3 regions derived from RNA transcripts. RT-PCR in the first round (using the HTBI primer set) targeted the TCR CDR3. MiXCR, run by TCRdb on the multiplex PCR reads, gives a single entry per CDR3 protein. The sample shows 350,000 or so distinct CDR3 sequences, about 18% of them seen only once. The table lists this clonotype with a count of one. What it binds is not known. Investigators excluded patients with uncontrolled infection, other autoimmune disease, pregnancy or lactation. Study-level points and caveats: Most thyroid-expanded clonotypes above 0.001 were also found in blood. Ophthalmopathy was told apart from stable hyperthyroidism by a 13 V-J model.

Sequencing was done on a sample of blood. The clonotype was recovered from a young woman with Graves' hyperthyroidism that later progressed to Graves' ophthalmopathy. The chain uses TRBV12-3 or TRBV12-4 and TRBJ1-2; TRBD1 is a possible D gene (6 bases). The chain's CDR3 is CASSGGAQGRSRGYTF. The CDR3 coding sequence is TGTGCCAGTAGCGGGGGGGCCCAGGGCCGGTCGAGGGGCTACACCTTC.